This TCR beta chain originates from a study of blood T cell repertoires in COVID-19. CDR1 MDHEN and CDR2 SYDVKM come from the germline V gene. Trimming removed 8 bases at V and 4 bases at J, with 23 bases between. CDR3 size: 17 residues. Repertoires were generated with immunoSEQ multiplex PCR, while TCRdb's copy carries only in-frame clones and drops some. This repertoire shows roughly 250,000 clones, roughly 80% found once; its top ten account for 4.9%. The sequence was obtained from a woman at least 80 years old with active or convalescent COVID-19. V and J are TRBV28 and TRBJ2-2, with a weak D call TRBD1 (5 bases). The material sequenced was peripheral blood. As DNA, the CDR3 is TGTGCCAGCGGCCCCCCCTGGGCAGGGATGGGCACCGGGGAGCTGTTTTTT. Amino acids: CASGPPWAGMGTGELFF.